The 29 T cell receptor beta chains given below trace back to one sample, sequenced in a study of metastatic and nonmetastatic thyroid tumors. From the PCR reads, TCRdb re-called clones with MiXCR. The sample consists of more than 35,000 clones, 15% to 20% of them appearing once. All patients reached thyroid surgery having received no treatment beforehand. Sequenced: blood. The receptors come from a male donor with papillary thyroid cancer or a benign thyroid nodule (not recorded which). Some clones in this sample may be carry-over from other donors' samples.

Within the sample, this clone is medium-sized. This chain connects TRBV19 to TRBJ2-7, with D possibly matching TRBD1 (5 bases). Germline V gene sequence: CDR1 LNHDA, CDR2 SQIVND (reference sequence). V lost 7 bases and J 2 bases, leaving 18 bases between the germline ends. CDR3 size: 15 residues. The CDR3 here is CASTPQAGSTYEQYF. The CDR3 region has the DNA TGTGCCAGTACACCACAGGCAGGGTCTACCTACGAGCAGTACTTC.

The CDR3: CASSIRGLGNTIYF. As DNA, the CDR3 is TGTGCCAGCTCTATCCGGGGACTAGGAAACACCATATATTTT. This chain connects TRBV6-1 to TRBJ1-3; D is perhaps TRBD1 (5 bases). V lost 8 bases and J lost 4, with 15 bases in between. Per germline, CDR1 MNHNS and CDR2 SASEGT. The CDR3 has 14 residues.

Notes on this clone: The junction does not match germline at one end; this may be a read error. This rearrangement joins TRBV14 to TRBJ2-7, with a possible D match to TRBD2 (6 bases). Germline assignment: CDR1 SGHDN and CDR2 FVKESK. The CDR3 spans 15 residues. The CDR3 nucleotides are TGTGCCAGCAGCCAAGAGCCACTAGCTGACTACGAGCGGTACTTC. As protein: CASSQEPLADYERYF.

This clone is judged large (0.1 to 1%). This chain joins TRBV5-1 and TRBJ1-4; possibly TRBD1 for D (5 bases). CDR3 length: 14 residues. The V gene lost 2 bases and the J gene lost 7 bases, with 12 bases spanning the gap. From germline, CDR1 is SGHRS and CDR2 YFSETQ. CDR3 DNA: TGCGCCAGCAGCTTAACAGGCGGGGCTGAAAAACTGTTTTTT. Its translation is CASSLTGGAEKLFF.

This clone appeared many times. V is TRBV5-1 and J is TRBJ2-7; D remains ambiguous. The CDR3 extends over 14 amino acids. The germline V gene encodes CDR1 SGHRS and CDR2 YFSETQ. V lost 0 bases and J lost 3, with 10 bases in between. Here the CDR3 DNA reads TGCGCCAGCAGCTTGGCAATAGGAAACTACGAGCAGTACTTC. Translating gives CASSLAIGNYEQYF.

This clone qualifies as medium-sized. The chain couples TRBV6-1 to TRBJ2-1; the match to TRBD2 covers 11 bases. Unmatched junction bases numbered 8, after V lost 6 bases and J lost 10 bases. There are 14 residues in the CDR3. CDR1 and CDR2 from the germline V gene are MNHNS and SASEGT. The CDR3 protein is CASRSGLAVWEQFF. DNA for the CDR3: TGTGCCAGCAGATCGGGACTAGCGGTTTGGGAGCAGTTCTTC.

This clone was recorded many times. V gene TRBV19 combines with J gene TRBJ2-3, with D perhaps TRBD1 or TRBD2 (5 bases each). The germline V and J ends were trimmed by 6 bases and 4 bases, with 14 bases remaining between them. Germline CDR1 and CDR2: LNHDA and SQIVND (reference sequence). The CDR3 contains 14 residues. The CDR3, as DNA: TGTGCCAGTAGCTCCGGGACCGTTGCAGATACGCAGTATTTT. Encoded protein: CASSSGTVADTQYF. The complete variable domain, with remaining parts taken from reference TRBV19 and TRBJ2-3, reads DGGITQSPKYLFRKEGQNVTLSCEQNLNHDAMYWYRQDPGQGLRLIYYSQIVNDFQKGDIAEGYSVSREKKESFPLTVTSAQKNPTAFYLCASSSGTVADTQYFGPGTRLTVL.

On this clone: At one end the junction does not follow the germline gene, possibly because of a read error. The chain links TRBV12-3 or TRBV12-4 to TRBJ2-7; TRBD2 aligns across 9 bases. CDR3 length: 16 residues. For the CDR3, the DNA is TGTGCCATCAGTTTACTTCGGCTAGCGGGAACCTACGAGCAGTACTTC. As protein: CAISLLRLAGTYEQYF.

CDR3 region: CASSFQAASSYNEQFF. The CDR3 coding sequence is TGTGCCAGCAGCTTTCAAGCGGCAAGCTCCTACAATGAGCAGTTCTTC. This rearrangement joins TRBV5-6 to TRBJ2-1; D may be TRBD2 (5 bases). V shed 2 bases and J shed 0 bases, with 12 bases lying between them. The CDR3 covers 16 residues. CDR1 is SGHDT and CDR2 is YYEEEE in the germline V gene.

This clone has a count of ten or more. The same CDR3 also results from other DNA sequences found in this sample. The CDR3 here is CSAKSIAGPSQPQHF. The DNA of the CDR3 is TGCAGTGCTAAAAGTATTGCAGGGCCATCTCAGCCCCAGCATTTT. This sequence joins TRBV20-1 and TRBJ1-5, with D perhaps TRBD1 (5 bases). Germline V gives CDR1 DFQATT, CDR2 SNEGSKA (reference sequence). Trimming removed 4 bases from V and 6 bases from J, with 19 bases in between. This CDR3 is built from 15 residues.

At least ten counts were recorded for this clone. The chain links TRBV28 to TRBJ2-1; tentative D call: TRBD1 (5 bases). The germline V and J ends were trimmed by 6 bases and 4 bases, with 10 bases remaining between them. The germline CDR1 and CDR2 sequences are MDHEN and SYDVKM. CDR3 length equals 13 residues. CDR3 DNA sequence: TGTGCCAGCAGGGGGCCGTATTACAATGAGCAGTTCTTC. It is translated as CASRGPYYNEQFF.

A remark on this clone: Sequence at one end of the junction differs from germline and may be a read error. The V call is TRBV7-7, the J call TRBJ2-1, with TRBD2 matching 13 bases. The CDR3 covers 15 residues. Germline V gene data show CDR1 as SSHAT and CDR2 as FNYEAQ (reference sequence). The chain's CDR3 is CASSPTSGRLYEQFF. DNA of the CDR3: TGTGCTAGCAGCCCGACTAGCGGGAGGTTGTATGAGCAGTTCTTC.

This clone was observed at least ten times. For the CDR3, the DNA is TGCGCCAGCAGCTTGGGACAGGGGTCCTATAATTCACCCCTCCACTTT. Translating it yields CASSLGQGSYNSPLHF. The V gene is TRBV5-1, the J gene TRBJ1-6; 8 nucleotides match TRBD1. Germline V gives CDR1 SGHRS, CDR2 YFSETQ. The V gene end was trimmed by 0 bases and the J gene end by 1 base; junction bases not matched to a gene: 0. The CDR3 has 16 residues.

This clone showed up just a few times. V gene TRBV19 combines with J gene TRBJ2-3, with a possible D match to TRBD2 (6 bases). Trimming took 9 bases from V and 2 from J, leaving 12 bases between them. CDR1 and CDR2 from the germline V gene are LNHDA and SQIVND (reference sequence). CDR3 length equals 13 residues. This CDR3 is CASRDFLTDTQYF. CDR3 coding DNA: TGTGCCAGCAGGGACTTCCTCACAGATACGCAGTATTTT.

This clone was detected ten times or more. The chain employs TRBV7-3 and TRBJ2-1; 8 bases fit TRBD1. Trimming took 5 bases from V and 10 from J; bases not matched to a gene: 13. The CDR3 is made up of 15 amino acids. Germline values: CDR1 SGHTA, CDR2 FQGTGA. DNA of the CDR3: TGTGCCAGCAGCGCGGACAGGGACCAAATCAGCGAGCAGTTCTTC. Its translation: CASSADRDQISEQFF.

This clone was seen ten or more times. J is TRBJ2-3 and V is TRBV27; D remains ambiguous. In germline, CDR1 is MNHEY, CDR2 SMNVEV (reference sequence). V was cut by 5 bases and J by 6 bases, with 15 bases left in between. There are 14 residues in the CDR3. The CDR3 nucleotides read TGTGCCAGCAGTCCCTCCGGTTTGGTGGATACGCAGTATTTT. Amino acids: CASSPSGLVDTQYF.

This clone was seen more than once but under ten times. A much larger clone sits a single nucleotide away, making a read error possible. The chain combines TRBV29-1 with TRBJ1-2; D might be TRBD1 (5 bases). The CDR3 contains 12 residues. Per the germline V gene, CDR1 is SQVTM and CDR2 is ANQGSEA. Trimming took off 8 bases at V and 1 base at J, with 11 bases between the two ends. The CDR3 loop reads CSSRDGNYGYTF. CDR3 coding DNA: TGCAGCTCCAGGGACGGTAACTATGGCTACACCTTC.

This clone was counted many times. J is TRBJ1-2 and V is TRBV9, with D possibly matching TRBD1 (5 bases). CDR3 length: 14 residues. Trimming removed 0 bases at V and 4 bases at J, with 10 bases between. From germline, CDR1 is SGDLS and CDR2 YYNGEE. The DNA for the CDR3 is TGTGCCAGCAGCGTAGGGACAAACAGCTATGGCTACACCTTC. Its protein product is CASSVGTNSYGYTF.

There are many counts of this clone. Written as DNA, the CDR3 is TGTGCCAGCAGCCTACAGGGGGTAGAGACCCAGTACTTC. This translates into CASSLQGVETQYF. The chain links TRBV7-2 to TRBJ2-5; 8 bases are shared with TRBD1. J gave up 4 bases and V 5 bases, and 3 bases lay outside the gene matches. From germline, CDR1 is SGHTA and CDR2 FQGNSA. The CDR3 is made up of 13 amino acids.

Many counts were recorded for this clone. One junction end disagrees with the germline gene, perhaps due to a read error. The CDR3, as DNA: TGTGCCAGCAGCATAGACGGACAGAATGGCTACACCTTC. Protein sequence: CASSIDGQNGYTF. The rearrangement links TRBV11-3 to TRBJ1-2; a possible D gene is TRBD1 (6 bases). From germline, CDR1 is SGHNT and CDR2 YENEEA. The CDR3 length is 13 residues. Full variable domain (missing parts from reference TRBV11-3 and TRBJ1-2): EAGVVQSPRYKIIEKKQPVAFWCNPISGHNTLYWYLQNLGQGPELLIRYENEEAVDDSQLPKDRFSAERLKGVDSTLKIQPAELGDSAVYLCASSIDGQNGYTFGSGTRLTVV.

This clone was observed many times. The rearrangement links TRBV5-1 to TRBJ2-7; 7 bases are shared with TRBD1. Unmatched junction bases numbered 6, after V lost 7 bases and J lost 2 bases. CDR1 and CDR2 from the germline V gene are SGHRS and YFSETQ. The CDR3 extends over 13 amino acids. The CDR3 bases are TGCGCCAGCCAGACAGGGCTTACCTACGAGCAGTACTTC. Its translation: CASQTGLTYEQYF. Based on the CDR3 plus reference TRBV5-1 and TRBJ2-7, the full variable domain is KAGVTQTPRYLIKTRGQQVTLSCSPISGHRSVSWYQQTPGQGLQFLFEYFSETQRNKGNFPGRFSGRQFSNSRSEMNVSTLELGDSALYLCASQTGLTYEQYFGPGTRLTVT.

This clone was detected ten times or more. The chain links TRBV4-1 to TRBJ1-6; D uncertain. Germline CDR1 MGHRA, CDR2 YSYEKL. There are 13 residues in the CDR3. Trimming removed 1 base from V and 12 bases from J, with 10 bases in between. In DNA, the CDR3 is TGCGCCAGCAGCCAAGTCCGGGGAGGACCCCTCCACTTT. Protein: CASSQVRGGPLHF.

This clone was counted ten times or more. The chain uses TRBV6-5 and TRBJ2-1; maybe TRBD2 (6 bases). Germline CDR1 is MNHEY and CDR2 is SVGAGI. V was shortened by 2 bases and J by 9 bases, with 14 bases between the two germline ends. The CDR3 runs 14 residues. The CDR3 nucleotides read TGTGCCAGCAGTTACGCCCAACTAGCCGGTGAGCAGTTCTTC. As protein: CASSYAQLAGEQFF.

This clone was observed at least ten times. This chain connects TRBV6-1 to TRBJ1-6; TRBD1 might be the D (6 bases). Per the germline V gene, CDR1 is MNHNS and CDR2 is SASEGT. Between the trimmed V and J ends, which lost 6 bases and 6 bases, there was a span of 15 bases. The CDR3 extends over 15 amino acids. CDR3 sequence reads: CASRPDRNPNSPLHF. In nucleotides, the CDR3 is TGTGCCAGCAGGCCCGACAGGAACCCTAATTCACCCCTCCACTTT.

In this sample, this clone turned up a few times. The rearrangement links TRBV12-3 or TRBV12-4 to TRBJ2-1, with D possibly TRBD1 on 6 matching bases. This CDR3 spans 15 amino acids. Trimming left V 4 bases short and J 3 bases short, with 13 bases between. The CDR3, as DNA: TGTGCCAGCAGTTCGTCCGACAGGCTCTACAATGAGCAGTTCTTC. Amino acid sequence: CASSSSDRLYNEQFF.

The chain has TRBV20-1 and TRBJ2-7, with D possibly TRBD1 on 5 matching bases. The germline V gene has CDR1 DFQATT and CDR2 SNEGSKA (reference sequence). Between the trimmed V and J ends, which lost 0 bases and 5 bases, there was a span of 17 bases. The CDR3 runs 15 residues. CDR3 residues: CSARDLQRTCDEQYF. The CDR3 DNA reads TGCAGTGCTAGAGATTTACAACGGACATGCGACGAGCAGTACTTC.

This clone showed up many times. V and J are TRBV27 and TRBJ2-4; 11 bases are a match to TRBD2. Germline assignment: CDR1 MNHEY and CDR2 SMNVEV (reference sequence). This CDR3 spans 17 amino acids. J gave up 8 bases and V 6 bases, and 15 bases lay outside the gene matches. CDR3 nucleotides: TGTGCCAGCAGCCCCCCCCCCCTACTAGCGGGAGTATACATTCAGTACTTC. Translated: CASSPPPLLAGVYIQYF.

This clone has at least ten counts. The V call is TRBV7-3, the J call TRBJ2-1; D call uncertain. From germline, CDR1 is SGHTA and CDR2 FQGTGA. V lost 2 bases and J lost 5, with 13 bases in between. The CDR3 covers 15 residues. CDR3 sequence: CASSLGMGINNEQFF. The CDR3 DNA sequence: TGTGCCAGCAGCTTAGGGATGGGGATTAACAATGAGCAGTTCTTC.

The chain couples TRBV20-1 to TRBJ1-5, with D possibly being TRBD1 (5 bases). From germline, CDR1 is DFQATT and CDR2 SNEGSKA (reference sequence). This CDR3 is built from 14 residues. Deletions cut 1 base from V and 5 bases from J, with 12 bases between. DNA for the CDR3: TGCAGTGCTAGAGGGCAAACAGGAGATCAGCCCCAGCATTTT. This sequence encodes CSARGQTGDQPQHF.